The present entry profiles one T cell receptor beta chain with its context. The data were taken from a study of cytomegalovirus exposure and HLA in healthy donors. Both 60 Vbeta primers and 13 Jbeta primers went into the PCR. Profiled with immunoSEQ multiplex PCR; TCRdb holds only in-frame clones, not every one. This table holds around 39,000 clones, about 60% found once. This CDR3 spans 12 amino acids. Germline assignment: CDR1 SNHLY and CDR2 FYNNEI. Trimming removed 4 bases at V and 1 base at J, with 5 bases between. This receptor was taken from a human donor in good health. The chain joins TRBV2 to TRBJ2-7; D unresolved. Material for sequencing was PBMCs. The CDR3 coding sequence is TGTGCCAGCAGTGGCGGATCCTACGAGCAGTACTTC. Its translation: CASSGGSYEQYF. Using reference TRBV2 and TRBJ2-7 for the parts outside the CDR3, the full variable domain is EPEVTQTPSHQVTQMGQEVILRCVPISNHLYFYWYRQILGQKVEFLVSFYNNEISEKSEIFDDQFSVERPDGSNFTLKIRSTKLEDSAMYFCASSGGSYEQYFGPGTRLTVT.